The rows below give T cell receptor beta chains drawn from one sample of a study of blood T cell repertoires in COVID-19. Produced via immunoSEQ multiplex PCR; TCRdb's table is partial and in-frame only. The sample records 250,000 to 300,000 clones, around four fifths being singletons. Sequenced input: peripheral blood. All receptors come from a man between 60 and 70 years old who had recovered from COVID-19. Each CDR3 is given without its conserved first and last residue. Fields, in order: J gene, V gene, clone size, CDR3 protein. Size is omitted from some rows. Given values are once, few, many or a class for expanded clones.

TRBJ1-1,TRBV7-9,.,ASSIDRDTEAF
TRBJ2-7,TRBV6-6,.,ASSLAGGTYEQY
TRBJ1-1,TRBV7-9,many,ASSLLGTEAF
TRBJ2-1,TRBV4-1,.,ASSPLPGTSGGGSYNEQF
TRBJ1-1,TRBV6-5,.,ARSPVGQKNTEAF
TRBJ1-2,TRBV7-6,once,ASSPSGGLLGGYT
TRBJ2-7,TRBV6-6,.,ASLRQESSYEQY
TRBJ2-4,TRBV18,.,ASSPRQAAAKNIQY
TRBJ1-6,TRBV5-1,.,ASSPEARSYNSPLH
TRBJ2-5,TRBV2,.,ASSEGPFAGQETQY
TRBJ2-7,TRBV10-2,.,ASSEIDSQQY
TRBJ2-6,TRBV25-1,once,ASSGPGREAGANVLT
TRBJ2-7,TRBV3-1/TRBV3-2,.,ASSRTNSYEQY
TRBJ2-1,TRBV24-1,.,ATSAQGGFHNEQF
TRBJ1-3,TRBV3-1/TRBV3-2,.,ASSQDVGAGNTIY
TRBJ2-7,TRBV12-2,.,ASRLRGWTSGSGEQY
TRBJ2-7,TRBV6-6,.,ASTRDSAGYEQY
TRBJ1-4,TRBV20-1,.,SARDFEKLF
TRBJ1-5,TRBV5-1,.,ARRTLNQPQH
TRBJ2-5,TRBV5-1,once,ASSLTGGRQETQY
TRBJ1-1,TRBV5-4,.,ASSPREGAWTEAF
TRBJ2-5,TRBV19,once,ASSIGGQHRETQY
TRBJ1-1,TRBV6-6,.,ASAPGYGTEAF
TRBJ2-3,TRBV28,.,ASIGQGTQPFTDTQY
TRBJ1-5,TRBV19,.,ASQDRVNQPQH
TRBJ1-5,TRBV12-5,once,ASGLGQQGSQPQH
TRBJ1-2,TRBV3-1/TRBV3-2,.,ASSIGVSNYGYT
TRBJ1-6,TRBV4-1,few,ASSQDVQGSPLH
TRBJ2-1,TRBV2,.,ASRRGTSYNEQF
TRBJ1-2,TRBV4-1,.,ASSRGQGNYGYT
TRBJ2-1,TRBV9,.,ASSTTPGGDEQF
TRBJ2-3,TRBV5-1,once,ASSLGPSGNRITQY
TRBJ2-7,TRBV3-1/TRBV3-2,.,ASSQDPPAYEQY
TRBJ1-2,TRBV6-5,.,ASSNYEIGH
TRBJ2-3,TRBV24-1,.,ATSAVLSTDTQY
TRBJ2-7,TRBV5-3,.,ARSPVSRDKYEQY
TRBJ1-1,TRBV30,.,AWAKGLPGTEAF
TRBJ2-1,TRBV7-6,.,ASSLSGLATYNEQF
TRBJ1-2,TRBV5-4,.,ASSSLDSNYGYT
TRBJ2-1,TRBV5-6,.,ASSLEFSGLSGEQF
TRBJ1-1,TRBV5-4,.,ASTSGTGGRLNTEAF
TRBJ1-2,TRBV2,.,ASRRGLVDGYT
TRBJ2-6,TRBV2,.,ASSADEGSGANVLT
TRBJ2-1,TRBV19,.,ASSTRNEQF
TRBJ2-5,TRBV30,.,ALKGGAVEETQY
TRBJ2-1,TRBV11-3,few,ASSIQRGGYNEQF
TRBJ2-7,TRBV6-5,.,ASSYRRASDEQY
TRBJ2-5,TRBV6-5,.,ASRDPGETQY
TRBJ2-3,TRBV15,.,ATSRGSGTTDTQY
TRBJ2-1,TRBV12-5,.,ASETREGSLASNEQF
TRBJ2-1,TRBV19,.,ASSRDSQNEQF
TRBJ1-6,TRBV27,once,ASSTGNSPLH
TRBJ2-3,TRBV4-1,.,ASSLLSDTQY
TRBJ2-7,TRBV2,once,ASRPGLAGGEQY
TRBJ2-5,TRBV10-2,.,ASSESPGRGETQY
TRBJ2-7,TRBV7-2,.,ASSLAGGGPSYEQY
TRBJ2-6,TRBV6-2/TRBV6-3,.,ASSPPDRGLPGANVLT
TRBJ1-5,TRBV6-5,.,ASSYGGQGANQPQH